Below are 7 T cell receptor beta chains sequenced from a single sample in a study of blood T cell repertoires in COVID-19. Only in-frame clones appear in the TCRdb table, and some are missing; sequencing was by immunoSEQ multiplex PCR. The table shows hundreds of thousands of clones, with around 90% occurring only once. What was sequenced was peripheral blood. The receptors stem from a man between 60 and 70 years old who had recovered from COVID-19.

This clone was found many times. V gene TRBV10-1 combines with J gene TRBJ2-3; tentative D call: TRBD1 (5 bases). CDR1 is WNHNN, CDR2 SYGVQD, per germline (reference sequence). V was shortened by 6 bases and J by 1 base, with 17 bases between the two germline ends. The CDR3 is made up of 16 amino acids. The CDR3 nucleotides read TGCGCCAGCAGCGAGAATCCGACAGTCCGCACAGATACGCAGTATTTT. This encodes CASSENPTVRTDTQYF.

Only a few counts were recorded for this clone. The J gene is TRBJ1-3, the V gene TRBV14; D gene ambiguous. The V gene's germline CDR1 is SGHDN and CDR2 FVKESK. CDR3 size: 14 residues. The V and J ends lost 3 bases and 0 bases respectively, with 6 bases between them. This CDR3 reads CASSQWSSGNTIYF. CDR3 DNA sequence: TGTGCCAGCAGCCAGTGGAGCTCTGGAAACACCATATATTTT.

J is TRBJ2-4 and V is TRBV7-2; tentatively, D is TRBD1 (5 bases). Germline CDR1 is SGHTA and CDR2 is FQGNSA. There are 15 residues in the CDR3. Deletions cut 5 bases from V and 8 bases from J, with 19 bases between. CDR3: CASSHIGQGGYIQYF. CDR3 bases: TGTGCCAGCAGCCACATCGGGCAGGGTGGGTACATTCAGTACTTC.

This clone has a single count. The J gene is TRBJ2-3, the V gene TRBV5-4; a weak D match, TRBD1 (5 bases). Between the trimmed V and J ends, which lost 0 bases and 2 bases, there was a span of 10 bases. The CDR3 loop spans 15 amino acids. The V gene's germline CDR1 is SGHNT and CDR2 YYREEE (reference sequence). The DNA of the CDR3 is TGTGCCAGCAGCTTGGAGGGGTTGTTCACAGATACGCAGTATTTT. It yields the protein CASSLEGLFTDTQYF.

The rearrangement links TRBV18 to TRBJ2-3; TRBD2 matches 11 bases. J gave up 5 bases and V 3 bases, and 4 bases lay outside the gene matches. CDR3 length: 15 residues. Germline V lookup: CDR1 KGHSH, CDR2 LQKENI. As DNA, the CDR3 is TGTGCCAGCTCACCGACTAGCGGGGCCGGAGATACGCAGTATTTT. This gives the protein CASSPTSGAGDTQYF.

The chain combines TRBV5-5 with TRBJ2-1, with D possibly being TRBD1 (6 bases). The CDR3 covers 15 residues. In germline, CDR1 is SGHKS, CDR2 YYEKEE (reference sequence). V dropped 4 bases and J dropped 2 bases, with 13 bases sitting between them. The CDR3 loop reads CASSAGTWAYNEQFF. The CDR3 nucleotides read TGTGCCAGCAGCGCCGGGACATGGGCCTACAATGAGCAGTTCTTC. The full variable domain, with the rest looked up from reference TRBV5-5 and TRBJ2-1, is DAGVTQSPTHLIKTRGQQVTLRCSPISGHKSVSWYQQVLGQGPQFIFQYYEKEERGRGNFPDRFSARQFPNYSSELNVNALLLGDSALYLCASSAGTWAYNEQFFGPGTRLTVL.

As to this clone: A read error may produce the germline difference seen at one junction end. The genes are TRBV5-1 and TRBJ1-6; maybe TRBD1 (5 bases). Germline CDR1 reads SGHRS; CDR2 reads YFSETQ. This CDR3 has 15 residues. The CDR3 nucleotides read TGCGCAAGCAGCTTGAAGACAGAAACGAATTCACCCCTCCACTTT. Protein: CASSLKTETNSPLHF.